These T cell receptor beta chains were read from a single sample in a study of cytomegalovirus exposure and HLA in healthy donors. The assay was immunoSEQ multiplex PCR, and TCRdb's table has in-frame clones only and misses some. The top ten hold less than 2% of the sample, which has 200,000 to 250,000 clones, approximately 68% seen once. Sample: PBMCs. The receptors derive from a woman in her twenties or thirties in good health and CMV-seronegative. Both conserved end residues are part of each CDR3. The order of the fields is J gene, clone size, V gene, CDR3 length, D gene, CDR3 protein, CDR3 DNA. A D gene is named only where the DNA matches it firmly. Size is omitted from some rows. Given values are once, few, many or a class for expanded clones.

J gene: TRBJ1-1
clone size: .
V gene: TRBV11-2
CDR3 length: 19
D gene: TRBD1
CDR3 protein: CASNDGRGPKKIMNTEAFF
CDR3 DNA: TGTGCCAGCAACGACGGCAGGGGGCCGAAAAAAATTATGAACACTGAAGCTTTCTTT

J gene: TRBJ1-5
clone size: few
V gene: TRBV2
CDR3 length: 16
D gene: .
CDR3 protein: CASSEGAIWDNQPQHF
CDR3 DNA: TGTGCCAGCAGTGAGGGGGCAATCTGGGACAATCAGCCCCAGCATTTT

J gene: TRBJ1-5
clone size: once
V gene: TRBV19
CDR3 length: 13
D gene: .
CDR3 protein: CASSSTRDQPQHF
CDR3 DNA: TGTGCCAGTAGTAGTACCCGCGATCAGCCCCAGCATTTT

J gene: TRBJ1-2
clone size: .
V gene: TRBV6-1
CDR3 length: 12
D gene: .
CDR3 protein: CASSDMNYGYTF
CDR3 DNA: TGTGCCAGCAGTGACATGAACTATGGCTACACCTTC

J gene: TRBJ1-2
clone size: .
V gene: TRBV7-6
CDR3 length: 13
D gene: .
CDR3 protein: CASSLLGAEGYTF
CDR3 DNA: TGTGCCAGCAGCTTGTTAGGGGCGGAGGGCTACACCTTC

J gene: TRBJ2-1
clone size: .
V gene: TRBV2
CDR3 length: 12
D gene: .
CDR3 protein: CASSEAQGQRFF
CDR3 DNA: TGTGCCAGCAGTGAAGCGCAGGGGCAGCGGTTCTTC

J gene: TRBJ1-1
clone size: .
V gene: TRBV30
CDR3 length: 12
D gene: .
CDR3 protein: CAWGQLNTEAFF
CDR3 DNA: TGTGCCTGGGGACAGTTGAACACTGAAGCTTTCTTT

J gene: TRBJ1-6
clone size: .
V gene: TRBV27
CDR3 length: 12
D gene: .
CDR3 protein: CASSPAGRPLHF
CDR3 DNA: TGTGCCAGCAGTCCCGCGGGACGGCCCCTCCACTTT

J gene: TRBJ1-1
clone size: .
V gene: TRBV27
CDR3 length: 11
D gene: .
CDR3 protein: CASRGGAIAFF
CDR3 DNA: TGTGCCAGCAGGGGGGGAGCCATAGCTTTCTTT

J gene: TRBJ1-2
clone size: once
V gene: TRBV30
CDR3 length: 13
D gene: .
CDR3 protein: CAWRAGGGYGYTF
CDR3 DNA: TGTGCCTGGAGGGCCGGGGGTGGCTATGGCTACACCTTC

J gene: TRBJ2-7
clone size: .
V gene: TRBV16
CDR3 length: 15
D gene: TRBD2
CDR3 protein: CARLWEGREGDEQYF
CDR3 DNA: TGTGCCAGGCTATGGGAGGGACGGGAGGGGGACGAGCAGTACTTC

J gene: TRBJ1-5
clone size: .
V gene: TRBV2
CDR3 length: 14
D gene: .
CDR3 protein: CASTLGRGNQPQHF
CDR3 DNA: TGTGCCAGCACCCTTGGGAGGGGCAATCAGCCCCAGCATTTT

J gene: TRBJ1-1
clone size: .
V gene: TRBV19
CDR3 length: 12
D gene: .
CDR3 protein: CASRTENTEAFF
CDR3 DNA: TGTGCCAGTAGGACAGAGAACACTGAAGCTTTCTTT

J gene: TRBJ2-1
clone size: .
V gene: TRBV19
CDR3 length: 15
D gene: TRBD2
CDR3 protein: CASSASGGEHNEQFF
CDR3 DNA: TGTGCCAGTAGTGCTAGCGGGGGGGAGCACAATGAGCAGTTCTTC

J gene: TRBJ1-2
clone size: .
V gene: TRBV19
CDR3 length: 15
D gene: .
CDR3 protein: CASSILVGEGYGYTF
CDR3 DNA: TGTGCCAGTAGTATTCTCGTCGGGGAAGGGTATGGCTACACCTTC

J gene: TRBJ1-5
clone size: .
V gene: TRBV19
CDR3 length: 15
D gene: .
CDR3 protein: CASSSTGFNNQPQHF
CDR3 DNA: TGTGCCAGTAGCAGTACAGGGTTTAACAATCAGCCCCAGCATTTT

J gene: TRBJ2-2
clone size: .
V gene: TRBV7-9
CDR3 length: 16
D gene: TRBD1
CDR3 protein: CASSSPGQGALGELFF
CDR3 DNA: TGTGCCAGCAGCTCACCGGGACAGGGGGCCTTGGGGGAGCTGTTTTTT

J gene: TRBJ1-1
clone size: .
V gene: TRBV6-5
CDR3 length: 15
D gene: .
CDR3 protein: CASSYPTAEDTEAFF
CDR3 DNA: TGTGCCAGCAGTTACCCGACAGCTGAAGACACTGAAGCTTTCTTT

J gene: TRBJ1-1
clone size: .
V gene: TRBV19
CDR3 length: 14
D gene: .
CDR3 protein: CASTHGNRAGEAFF
CDR3 DNA: TGTGCCAGTACCCACGGTAACAGGGCGGGTGAAGCTTTCTTT

J gene: TRBJ1-5
clone size: .
V gene: TRBV19
CDR3 length: 14
D gene: .
CDR3 protein: CASTTTWGNQPQHF
CDR3 DNA: TGTGCCAGTACCACTACCTGGGGCAATCAGCCCCAGCATTTT

J gene: TRBJ2-2
clone size: .
V gene: TRBV5-1
CDR3 length: 15
D gene: TRBD2
CDR3 protein: CASSSNLAGSGELFF
CDR3 DNA: TGCGCCAGCAGCTCAAATTTAGCGGGATCCGGGGAGCTGTTTTTT

J gene: TRBJ1-4
clone size: .
V gene: TRBV9
CDR3 length: 14
D gene: .
CDR3 protein: CASSRGTTNEKLFF
CDR3 DNA: TGTGCCAGCAGCCGGGGGACAACTAATGAAAAACTGTTTTTT

J gene: TRBJ2-7
clone size: .
V gene: TRBV7-7
CDR3 length: 14
D gene: TRBD1
CDR3 protein: CASSLGQGADEQYF
CDR3 DNA: TGTGCTAGCAGTCTGGGACAGGGGGCTGACGAGCAGTACTTC

J gene: TRBJ2-3
clone size: .
V gene: TRBV5-1
CDR3 length: 15
D gene: TRBD2
CDR3 protein: CASSDGGGTPDTQYF
CDR3 DNA: TGCGCCAGCAGCGACGGGGGGGGGACTCCGGATACGCAGTATTTT

J gene: TRBJ2-1
clone size: few
V gene: TRBV5-1
CDR3 length: 15
D gene: TRBD2
CDR3 protein: CASSSRGGSGNEQFF
CDR3 DNA: TGCGCCAGCAGCTCCCGGGGGGGGTCGGGCAATGAGCAGTTCTTC

J gene: TRBJ1-1
clone size: .
V gene: TRBV14
CDR3 length: 14
D gene: TRBD1
CDR3 protein: CASRRDREDTEAFF
CDR3 DNA: TGTGCCAGCCGTAGGGACAGAGAAGACACTGAAGCTTTCTTT

J gene: TRBJ2-2
clone size: .
V gene: TRBV19
CDR3 length: 15
D gene: .
CDR3 protein: CASSVSRSNTGELFF
CDR3 DNA: TGTGCCAGTAGTGTGTCGCGATCGAACACCGGGGAGCTGTTTTTT

J gene: TRBJ1-1
clone size: .
V gene: TRBV27
CDR3 length: 12
D gene: TRBD1
CDR3 protein: CASSGRTGGAFF
CDR3 DNA: TGTGCCAGCAGTGGACGGACAGGGGGAGCTTTCTTT

J gene: TRBJ2-1
clone size: .
V gene: TRBV27
CDR3 length: 14
D gene: .
CDR3 protein: CASRQTSSYNEQFF
CDR3 DNA: TGTGCCAGCAGACAGACCAGCTCCTACAATGAGCAGTTCTTC

J gene: TRBJ1-5
clone size: .
V gene: TRBV18
CDR3 length: 17
D gene: .
CDR3 protein: CASSQKGHLDSNQPQHF
CDR3 DNA: TGTGCCAGCTCACAAAAGGGACACCTAGACAGCAATCAGCCCCAGCATTTT

J gene: TRBJ2-2
clone size: .
V gene: TRBV9
CDR3 length: 16
D gene: TRBD1
CDR3 protein: CASSAPGTGGSGELFF
CDR3 DNA: TGTGCCAGCAGCGCCCCCGGGACAGGGGGGTCCGGGGAGCTGTTTTTT

J gene: TRBJ1-5
clone size: few
V gene: TRBV6-5
CDR3 length: 13
D gene: TRBD1
CDR3 protein: CASSTDREQPQHF
CDR3 DNA: TGTGCCAGCAGTACTGACAGGGAACAGCCCCAGCATTTT

J gene: TRBJ1-1
clone size: .
V gene: TRBV19
CDR3 length: 11
D gene: .
CDR3 protein: CATRGGAWAFF
CDR3 DNA: TGTGCCACTAGGGGGGGGGCATGGGCTTTCTTT

J gene: TRBJ1-1
clone size: once
V gene: TRBV6-5
CDR3 length: 11
D gene: .
CDR3 protein: CASIPRAEAFF
CDR3 DNA: TGTGCCAGCATCCCCAGGGCTGAAGCTTTCTTT

J gene: TRBJ2-1
clone size: .
V gene: TRBV18
CDR3 length: 14
D gene: TRBD2
CDR3 protein: CASSPGTSVGEQFF
CDR3 DNA: TGTGCCAGCTCACCAGGGACTAGCGTGGGTGAGCAGTTCTTC

J gene: TRBJ1-6
clone size: .
V gene: TRBV18
CDR3 length: 17
D gene: TRBD1
CDR3 protein: CASSHPGTASEGSPLHF
CDR3 DNA: TGTGCCAGCTCCCACCCGGGGACAGCCTCCGAAGGTTCACCCCTCCACTTT

J gene: TRBJ2-1
clone size: .
V gene: TRBV5-1
CDR3 length: 16
D gene: TRBD2
CDR3 protein: CASSSEGGTSGDEQFF
CDR3 DNA: TGCGCCAGCAGCTCAGAGGGGGGGACTAGTGGAGATGAGCAGTTCTTC

J gene: TRBJ2-3
clone size: .
V gene: TRBV19
CDR3 length: 19
D gene: TRBD2
CDR3 protein: CASSMIRTSGEASTDTQYF
CDR3 DNA: TGTGCCAGTAGTATGATTCGGACTAGCGGGGAGGCTAGCACAGATACGCAGTATTTT

J gene: TRBJ2-7
clone size: .
V gene: TRBV19
CDR3 length: 14
D gene: .
CDR3 protein: CASSIGQLAYEQYF
CDR3 DNA: TGTGCCAGTAGTATCGGACAGTTAGCCTACGAGCAGTACTTC

J gene: TRBJ2-7
clone size: .
V gene: TRBV11-2
CDR3 length: 15
D gene: .
CDR3 protein: CASSLYRAGSYEQYF
CDR3 DNA: TGTGCCAGCAGCTTATATAGGGCGGGTTCCTACGAGCAGTACTTC